The TCR beta chain described here comes from a study of beta chain features in type 1 diabetes. Germline assignment: CDR1 SQVTM and CDR2 ANQGSEA. The CDR3 extends over 16 amino acids. V was clipped by 4 bases and J by 3 bases, with 19 bases between them. TCRB transcripts that were expressed got sequenced, as all of the isolated RNA had been reverse transcribed. The method was immunoSEQ multiplex PCR; TCRdb's version includes in-frame clones alone and lacks a portion of them. Of some 410,000 clones in the sample, around 13% were seen once. The sequencing sample was made of naive CD4+ T cells from blood. The chain carries TRBV29-1 and TRBJ2-1; possibly TRBD1 or TRBD2 for D (6 bases each). The origin of this receptor is a man between 25 and 39 years old in good health. The CDR3 spells CSVAIRGAEFYNEQFF. Written as DNA, the CDR3 is TGCAGCGTTGCCATTAGGGGGGCGGAGTTCTACAATGAGCAGTTCTTC.